This record covers a single T cell receptor (beta chain). The data were obtained in a study of blood T cell repertoires in COVID-19. Study as a whole: From T cells, B-cell-depleted T cells, or PBMCs came the material, which was cDNA or gDNA.

Authors' data handling: Reference gene primer amplification yielded estimated nucleated cell counts. Here immunoSEQ multiplex PCR was the method, and the copy in TCRdb shows in-frame clones only, minus some. V and J calls and clone size are copied from that table; D and trimming were computed from the DNA. The table lists approximately 300,000 clones, roughly 90% of them singletons. With 3 bases clipped from V and 4 bases from J, the junction kept 4 bases outside the gene matches. The germline V gene encodes CDR1 MNHEY and CDR2 SMNVEV (reference sequence). CDR3 size: 15 residues. The sample taken for sequencing was peripheral blood. The chain combines TRBV27 with TRBJ2-1; 9 bases are a match to TRBD2. This clonotype was sampled from a woman aged 45 to 65 with active or convalescent COVID-19. CDR3 nucleotide sequence: TGTGCCAGCAGTTTTCCTGGACTAGCGTACAATGAGCAGTTCTTC. Amino acid sequence: CASSFPGLAYNEQFF.